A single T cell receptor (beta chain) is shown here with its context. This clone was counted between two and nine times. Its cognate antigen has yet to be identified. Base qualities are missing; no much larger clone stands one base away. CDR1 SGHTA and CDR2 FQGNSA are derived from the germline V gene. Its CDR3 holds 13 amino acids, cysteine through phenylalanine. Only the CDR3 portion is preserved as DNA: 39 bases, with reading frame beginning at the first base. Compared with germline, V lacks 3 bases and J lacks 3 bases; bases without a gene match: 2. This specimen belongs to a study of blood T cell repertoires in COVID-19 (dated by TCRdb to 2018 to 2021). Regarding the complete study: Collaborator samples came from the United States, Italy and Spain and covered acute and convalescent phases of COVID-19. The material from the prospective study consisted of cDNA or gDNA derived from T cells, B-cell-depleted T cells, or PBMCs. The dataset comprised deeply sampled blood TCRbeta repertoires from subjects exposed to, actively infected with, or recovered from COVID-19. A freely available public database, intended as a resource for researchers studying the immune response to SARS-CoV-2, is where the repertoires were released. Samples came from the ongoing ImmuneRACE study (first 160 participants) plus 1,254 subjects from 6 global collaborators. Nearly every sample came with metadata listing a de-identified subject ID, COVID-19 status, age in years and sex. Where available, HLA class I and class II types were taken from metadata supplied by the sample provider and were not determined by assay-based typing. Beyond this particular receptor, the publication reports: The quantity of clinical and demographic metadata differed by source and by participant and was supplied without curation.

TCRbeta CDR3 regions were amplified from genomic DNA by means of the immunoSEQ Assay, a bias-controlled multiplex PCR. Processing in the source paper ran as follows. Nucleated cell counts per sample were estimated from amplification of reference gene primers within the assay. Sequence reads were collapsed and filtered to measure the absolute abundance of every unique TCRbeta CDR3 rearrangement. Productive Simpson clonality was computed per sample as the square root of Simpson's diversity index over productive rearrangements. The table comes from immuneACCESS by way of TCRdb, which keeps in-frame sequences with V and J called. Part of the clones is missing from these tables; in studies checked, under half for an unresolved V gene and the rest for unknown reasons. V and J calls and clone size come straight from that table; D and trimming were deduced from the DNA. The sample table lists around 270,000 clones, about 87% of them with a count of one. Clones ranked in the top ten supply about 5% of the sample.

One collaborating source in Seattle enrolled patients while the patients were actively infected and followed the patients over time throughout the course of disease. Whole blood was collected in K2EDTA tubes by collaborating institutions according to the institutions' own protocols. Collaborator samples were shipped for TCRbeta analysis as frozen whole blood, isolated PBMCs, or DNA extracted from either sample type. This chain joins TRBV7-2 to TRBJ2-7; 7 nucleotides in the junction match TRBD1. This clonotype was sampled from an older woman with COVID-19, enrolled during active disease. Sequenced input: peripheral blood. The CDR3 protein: CASSFTGVYEQYF. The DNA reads TGTGCCAGCAGCTTTACAGGGGTCTACGAGCAGTACTTC.